The clone carrying this T cell receptor (beta chain) was observed many times. The data belong to a study of blood T cells in healthy people across ages. The CDR3 is made up of 13 amino acids. CDR1 is SQVTM and CDR2 is ANQGSEA in the germline V gene. Trimming took off 5 bases at V and 3 bases at J, with 14 bases between the two ends. Primers used in a second PCR of roughly 6 to 12 cycles were a sample-barcoded 5' primer and a J-beta primer mix. TCRdb processed the 5' RACE reads anew with MiXCR; each CDR3 protein has one entry. The table has 700,000 or so distinct CDR3 sequences, less than 45% seen once.

Sequences were obtained from blood. The rearrangement links TRBV29-1 to TRBJ2-7, with D possibly being TRBD1 (5 bases). The sequence was obtained from a man older than 75 in good health. CDR3 region: CSVKGVNSYEQYF. CDR3 DNA: TGCAGCGTTAAAGGGGTAAATAGCTACGAGCAGTACTTC.